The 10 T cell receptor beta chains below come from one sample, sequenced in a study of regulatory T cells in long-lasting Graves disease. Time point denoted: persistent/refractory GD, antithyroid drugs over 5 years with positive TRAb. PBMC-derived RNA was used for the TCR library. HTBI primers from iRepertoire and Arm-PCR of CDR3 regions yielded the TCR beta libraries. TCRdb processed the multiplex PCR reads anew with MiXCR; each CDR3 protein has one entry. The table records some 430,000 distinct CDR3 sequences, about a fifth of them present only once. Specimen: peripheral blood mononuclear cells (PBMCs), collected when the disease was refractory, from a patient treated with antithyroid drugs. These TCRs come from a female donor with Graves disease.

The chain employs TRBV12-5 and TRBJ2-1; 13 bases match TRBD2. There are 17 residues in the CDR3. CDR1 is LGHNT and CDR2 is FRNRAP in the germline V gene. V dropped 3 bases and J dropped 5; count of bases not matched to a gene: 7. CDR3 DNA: TGTGCTAGTGGTTTCCCGACCGGGACTAGCGGGGACAATGAGCAGTTCTTC. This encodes CASGFPTGTSGDNEQFF.

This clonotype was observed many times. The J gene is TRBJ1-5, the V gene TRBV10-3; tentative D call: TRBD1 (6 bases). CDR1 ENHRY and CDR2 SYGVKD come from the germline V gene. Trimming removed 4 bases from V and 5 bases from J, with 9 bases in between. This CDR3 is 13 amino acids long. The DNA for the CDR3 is TGTGCCATCAGTGCGGGGGGGCATCAGCCCCAGCATTTT. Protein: CAISAGGHQPQHF.

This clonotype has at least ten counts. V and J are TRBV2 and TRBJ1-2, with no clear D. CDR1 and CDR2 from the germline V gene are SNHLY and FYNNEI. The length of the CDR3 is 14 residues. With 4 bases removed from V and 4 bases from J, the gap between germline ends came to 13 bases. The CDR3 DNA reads TGTGCCAGCAGTGCCCGGTCGGGTAGCTATGGCTACACCTTC. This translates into CASSARSGSYGYTF.

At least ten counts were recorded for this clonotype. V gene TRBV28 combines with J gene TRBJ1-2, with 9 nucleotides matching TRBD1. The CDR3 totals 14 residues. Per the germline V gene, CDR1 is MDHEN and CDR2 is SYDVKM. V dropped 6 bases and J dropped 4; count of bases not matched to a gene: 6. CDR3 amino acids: CASSGQGPFYGYTF. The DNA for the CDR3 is TGTGCCAGCAGCGGACAGGGGCCGTTCTATGGCTACACCTTC.

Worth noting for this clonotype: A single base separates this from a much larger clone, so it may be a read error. The CDR3 sequence: CASSEAKNIQYF. The CDR3 DNA sequence: TGTGCCAGCAGTGAAGCCAAAAACATTCAGTACTTC. This chain uses TRBV12-3 or TRBV12-4 with TRBJ2-4, with D unclear. The CDR3 has 12 residues. Trimming pared 5 bases from V and 0 bases from J, leaving 2 bases between.

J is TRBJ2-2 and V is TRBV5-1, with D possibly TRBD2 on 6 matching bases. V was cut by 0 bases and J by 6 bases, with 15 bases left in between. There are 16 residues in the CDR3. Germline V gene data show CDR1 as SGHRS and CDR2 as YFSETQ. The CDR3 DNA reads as TGCGCCAGCAGCTTGGTGTTAGCGGACCACCCCGGGGAGCTGTTTTTT. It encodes CASSLVLADHPGELFF.

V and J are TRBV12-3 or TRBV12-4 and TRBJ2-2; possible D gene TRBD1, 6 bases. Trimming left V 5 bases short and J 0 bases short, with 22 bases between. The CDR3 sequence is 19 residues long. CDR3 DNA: TGTGCCAGCAGTCCAGGGGCAGGGGCCAACCACGCGAACACCGGGGAGCTGTTTTTT. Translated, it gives CASSPGAGANHANTGELFF.

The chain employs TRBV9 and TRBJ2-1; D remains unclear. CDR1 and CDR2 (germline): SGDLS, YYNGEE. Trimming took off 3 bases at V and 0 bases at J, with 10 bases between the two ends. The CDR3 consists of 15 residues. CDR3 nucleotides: TGTGCCAGCAGCGGAACGGTTAGCTCCTACAATGAGCAGTTCTTC. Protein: CASSGTVSSYNEQFF.

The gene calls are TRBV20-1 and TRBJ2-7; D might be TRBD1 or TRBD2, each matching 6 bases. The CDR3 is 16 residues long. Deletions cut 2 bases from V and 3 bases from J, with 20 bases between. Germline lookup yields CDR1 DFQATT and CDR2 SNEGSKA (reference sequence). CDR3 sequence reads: CSARHAGEVPGYEQYF. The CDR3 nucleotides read TGCAGTGCTAGACATGCAGGGGAGGTCCCTGGCTACGAGCAGTACTTC.

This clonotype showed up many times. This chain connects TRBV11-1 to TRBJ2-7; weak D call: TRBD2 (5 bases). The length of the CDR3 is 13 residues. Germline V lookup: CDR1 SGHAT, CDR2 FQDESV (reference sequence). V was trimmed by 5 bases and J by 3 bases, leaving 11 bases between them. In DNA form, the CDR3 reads TGTGCCAGCAGCCTGTCTGAGGGCTACGAGCAGTACTTC. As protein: CASSLSEGYEQYF.